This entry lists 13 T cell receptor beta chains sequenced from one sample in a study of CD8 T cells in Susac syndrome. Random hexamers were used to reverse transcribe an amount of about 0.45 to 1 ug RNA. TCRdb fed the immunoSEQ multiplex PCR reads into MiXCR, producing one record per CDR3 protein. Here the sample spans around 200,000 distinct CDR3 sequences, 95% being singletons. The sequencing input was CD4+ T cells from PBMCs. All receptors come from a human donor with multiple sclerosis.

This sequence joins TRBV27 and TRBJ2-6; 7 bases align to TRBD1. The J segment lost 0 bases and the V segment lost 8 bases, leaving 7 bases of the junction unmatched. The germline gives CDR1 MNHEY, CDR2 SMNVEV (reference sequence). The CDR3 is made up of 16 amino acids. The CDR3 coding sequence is TGTGCCAGCGGGGAAGACAGGGCCTCTGGGGCCAACGTCCTGACTTTC. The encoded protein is CASGEDRASGANVLTF.

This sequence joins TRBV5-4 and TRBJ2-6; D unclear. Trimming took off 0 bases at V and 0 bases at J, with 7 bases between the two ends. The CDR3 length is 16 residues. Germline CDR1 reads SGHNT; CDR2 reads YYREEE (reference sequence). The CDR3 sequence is CASSLAAASGANVLTF. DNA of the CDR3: TGTGCCAGCAGCTTGGCGGCAGCCTCTGGGGCCAACGTCCTGACTTTC. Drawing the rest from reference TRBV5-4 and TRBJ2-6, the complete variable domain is ETGVTQSPTHLIKTRGQQVTLRCSSQSGHNTVSWYQQALGQGPQFIFQYYREEENGRGNFPPRFSGLQFPNYSSELNVNALELDDSALYLCASSLAAASGANVLTFGAGSRLTVL.

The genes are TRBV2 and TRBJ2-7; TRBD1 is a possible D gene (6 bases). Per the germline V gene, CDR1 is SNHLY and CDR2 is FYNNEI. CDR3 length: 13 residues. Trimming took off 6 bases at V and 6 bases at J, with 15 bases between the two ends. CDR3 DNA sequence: TGTGCCAGCAGCGTACAGGGCTCGGCCGAGCAGTACGTC. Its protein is CASSVQGSAEQYV.

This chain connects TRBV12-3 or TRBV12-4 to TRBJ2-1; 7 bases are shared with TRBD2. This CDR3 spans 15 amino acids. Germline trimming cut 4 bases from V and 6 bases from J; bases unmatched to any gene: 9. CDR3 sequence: CASSSPGGLINEQFF. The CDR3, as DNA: TGTGCCAGCAGTTCCCCCGGGGGACTAATCAATGAGCAGTTCTTC.

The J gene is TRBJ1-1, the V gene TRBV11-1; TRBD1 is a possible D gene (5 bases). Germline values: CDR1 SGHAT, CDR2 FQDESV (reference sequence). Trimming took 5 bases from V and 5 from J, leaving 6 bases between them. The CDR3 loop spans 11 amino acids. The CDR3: CASSRQTEAFF. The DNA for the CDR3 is TGTGCCAGCAGCCGACAGACTGAAGCTTTCTTT. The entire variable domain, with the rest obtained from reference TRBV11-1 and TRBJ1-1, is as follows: EAEVAQSPRYKITEKSQAVAFWCDPISGHATLYWYRQILGQGPELLVQFQDESVVDDSQLPKDRFSAERLKGVDSTLKIQPAELGDSAMYLCASSRQTEAFFGQGTRLTVV.

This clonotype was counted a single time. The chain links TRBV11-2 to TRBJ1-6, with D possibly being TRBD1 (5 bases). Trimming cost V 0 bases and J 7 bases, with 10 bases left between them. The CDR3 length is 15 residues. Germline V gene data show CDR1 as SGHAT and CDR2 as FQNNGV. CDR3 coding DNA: TGTGCCAGCAGCTTAGAGCCAGGGACGAATTCACCCCTCCACTTT. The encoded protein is CASSLEPGTNSPLHF.

CDR3 sequence (DNA): TGCAGCGCTGGTCAAAGGGACAGGGTGGAAGGCTACACCTTC. This sequence encodes CSAGQRDRVEGYTF. The chain combines TRBV29-1 with TRBJ1-2; TRBD1 matches 9 bases. J lost 8 bases, V lost 7 bases, and 14 bases had no gene match. The CDR3 sequence is 14 residues long. The germline V gene encodes CDR1 SQVTM and CDR2 ANQGSEA.

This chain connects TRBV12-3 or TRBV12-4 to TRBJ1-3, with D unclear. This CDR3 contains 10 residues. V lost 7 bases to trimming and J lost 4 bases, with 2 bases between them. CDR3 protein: CASTGNTIYF. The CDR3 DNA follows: TGTGCCAGCACAGGAAACACCATATATTTT.

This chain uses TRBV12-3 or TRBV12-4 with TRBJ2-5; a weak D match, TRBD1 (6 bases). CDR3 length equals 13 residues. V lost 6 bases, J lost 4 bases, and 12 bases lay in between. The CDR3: CASSDTGRETQYF. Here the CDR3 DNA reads TGTGCCAGCAGCGATACAGGGAGAGAGACCCAGTACTTC.

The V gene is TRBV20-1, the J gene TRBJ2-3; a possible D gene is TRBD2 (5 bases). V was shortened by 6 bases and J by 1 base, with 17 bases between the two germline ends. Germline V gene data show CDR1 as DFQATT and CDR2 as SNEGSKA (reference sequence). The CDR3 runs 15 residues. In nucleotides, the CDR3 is TGCAGTGCCGGAGGAGCCCCCGGGCGCACAGATACGCAGTATTTT. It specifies CSAGGAPGRTDTQYF.

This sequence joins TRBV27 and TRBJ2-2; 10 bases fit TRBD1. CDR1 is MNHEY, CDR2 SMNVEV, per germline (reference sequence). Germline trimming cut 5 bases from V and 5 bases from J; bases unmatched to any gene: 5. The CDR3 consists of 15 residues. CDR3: CASSQDRGRTGELFF. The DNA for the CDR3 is TGTGCCAGCAGTCAAGACAGGGGGCGTACCGGGGAGCTGTTTTTT.

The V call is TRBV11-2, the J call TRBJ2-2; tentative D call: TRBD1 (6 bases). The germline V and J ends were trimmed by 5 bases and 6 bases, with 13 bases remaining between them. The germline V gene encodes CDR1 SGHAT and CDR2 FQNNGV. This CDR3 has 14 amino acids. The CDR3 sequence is CASSVTGKAGELFF. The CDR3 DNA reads TGTGCCAGCAGCGTCACAGGGAAAGCCGGGGAGCTGTTTTTT.

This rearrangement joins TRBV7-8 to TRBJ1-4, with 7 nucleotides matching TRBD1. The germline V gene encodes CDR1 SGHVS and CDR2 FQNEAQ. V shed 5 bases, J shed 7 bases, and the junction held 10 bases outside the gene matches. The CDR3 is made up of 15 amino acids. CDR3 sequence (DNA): TGTGCCAGCAGCGCGCAACAGGGGATTGGTGAAAAACTGTTTTTT. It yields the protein CASSAQQGIGEKLFF.